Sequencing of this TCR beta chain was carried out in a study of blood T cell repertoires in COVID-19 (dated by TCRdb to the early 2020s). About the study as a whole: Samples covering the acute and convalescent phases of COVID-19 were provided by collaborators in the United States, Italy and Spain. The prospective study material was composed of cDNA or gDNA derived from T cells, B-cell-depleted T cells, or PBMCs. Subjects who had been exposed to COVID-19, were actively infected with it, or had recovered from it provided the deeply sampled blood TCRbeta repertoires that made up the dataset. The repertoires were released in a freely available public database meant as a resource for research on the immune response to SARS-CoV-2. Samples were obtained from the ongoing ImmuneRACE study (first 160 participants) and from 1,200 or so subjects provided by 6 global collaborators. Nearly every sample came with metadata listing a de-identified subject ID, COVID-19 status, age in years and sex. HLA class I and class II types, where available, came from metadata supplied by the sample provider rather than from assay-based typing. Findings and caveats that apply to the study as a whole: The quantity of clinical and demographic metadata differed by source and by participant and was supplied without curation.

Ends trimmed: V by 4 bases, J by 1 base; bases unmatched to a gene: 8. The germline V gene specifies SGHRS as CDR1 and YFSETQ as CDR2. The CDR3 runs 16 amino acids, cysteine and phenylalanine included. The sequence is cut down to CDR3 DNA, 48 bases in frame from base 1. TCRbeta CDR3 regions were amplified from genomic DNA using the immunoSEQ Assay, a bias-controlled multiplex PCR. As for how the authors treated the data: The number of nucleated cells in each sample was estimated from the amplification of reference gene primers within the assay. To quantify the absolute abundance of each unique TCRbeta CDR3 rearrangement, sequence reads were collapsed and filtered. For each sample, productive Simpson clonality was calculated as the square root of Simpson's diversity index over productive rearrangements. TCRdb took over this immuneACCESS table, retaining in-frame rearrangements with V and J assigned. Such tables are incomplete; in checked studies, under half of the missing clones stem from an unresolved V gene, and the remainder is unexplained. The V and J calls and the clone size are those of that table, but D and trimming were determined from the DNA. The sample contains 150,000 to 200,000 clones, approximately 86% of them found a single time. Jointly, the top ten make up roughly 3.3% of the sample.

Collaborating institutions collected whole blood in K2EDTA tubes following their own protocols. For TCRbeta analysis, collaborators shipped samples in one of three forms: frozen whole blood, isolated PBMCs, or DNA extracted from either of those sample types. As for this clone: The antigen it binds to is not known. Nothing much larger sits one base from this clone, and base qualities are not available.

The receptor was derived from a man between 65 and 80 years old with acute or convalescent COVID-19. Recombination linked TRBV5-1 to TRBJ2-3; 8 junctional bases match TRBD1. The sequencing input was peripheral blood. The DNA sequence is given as TGCGCCAGCAGCCTAGGACAGGGTTCGGGCACAGATACGCAGTATTTT. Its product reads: CASSLGQGSGTDTQYF.